The source of this T cell receptor (beta chain) is a study of blood T cell repertoires in COVID-19. Turning to the study itself: Acute-phase and convalescent COVID-19 samples originated in the United States, Italy and Spain. Sample material is recorded as cDNA or gDNA derived from T cells, B-cell-depleted T cells, or PBMCs.

Details on this clone: At one boundary the junction diverges from the germline segment, which might be a read error.

In the original processing: Using reference gene primer amplification, nucleated cell counts were estimated. Only in-frame clones appear in the TCRdb table, and some are missing; sequencing was by immunoSEQ multiplex PCR. The V and J calls and clone size are taken from that table; D and trimming were inferred from the DNA. The table records around 200,000 clones, roughly nine tenths of them present only once. The sequencing sample was made of peripheral blood. This TCR was recovered from a man aged 65-85 years with active or convalescent COVID-19.

CDR3: CASSQDQDTPQYF. The CDR3 DNA is TGTGCCAGCAGCCAAGATCAGGACACTCCGCAGTATTTC. The chain recombines TRBV14 with TRBJ2-7; TRBD1 might be the D (5 bases). Per the germline V gene, CDR1 is SGHDN and CDR2 is FVKESK. The CDR3 has 13 amino acids.